Sequencing of this T cell receptor (beta chain) was carried out in a study of OX40 agonist ivuxolimab in advanced cancers. CDR3 size: 15 residues. Germline CDR1 and CDR2: SEHNR and FQNEAQ (reference sequence). J was trimmed by 3 bases and V by 3 bases; bases with no gene match: 3. Profiling relied on immunoSEQ multiplex PCR, and the TCRdb table lists in-frame clones only, not all of them. The sample has some 80,000 clones, more than 90% seen once. The rearrangement uses TRBV7-9 and TRBJ2-2; 8 bases align to TRBD2. This TCR was recovered from an adult with an advanced solid tumor such as melanoma, head and neck, liver or kidney cancer. The specimen was CD4+ or CD8+ T cells sorted from blood, collected in a trial of the OX40 agonist ivuxolimab. CDR3 in DNA: TGTGCCAGCAGCTTCACTAGCGGAGACACCGGGGAGCTGTTTTTT. Amino acid sequence: CASSFTSGDTGELFF.